The 32 T cell receptor beta chains given below trace back to one sample, sequenced in a study of OX40 agonist ivuxolimab in advanced cancers. Only in-frame clones appear in the TCRdb table, and some are missing; sequencing was by immunoSEQ multiplex PCR. The table records tens of thousands of clones, roughly 83% of them present only once. The input for sequencing was CD4+ or CD8+ T cells sorted from blood, taken in a trial of the OX40 agonist ivuxolimab. The receptors here all came from an adult with an advanced solid tumor such as melanoma, head and neck, liver or kidney cancer.

V and J are TRBV19 and TRBJ2-3; no reliable D call. The CDR3 is 14 residues long. V lost 4 bases and J 3 bases, leaving 11 bases between the germline ends. Per germline, CDR1 LNHDA and CDR2 SQIVND (reference sequence). CDR3 sequence (DNA): TGTGCCAGTAGTACACAGATCCCGACAGATACGCAGTATTTT. Translating gives CASSTQIPTDTQYF.

V is TRBV18 and J is TRBJ1-4, with D possibly matching TRBD1 (6 bases). Per germline, CDR1 KGHSH and CDR2 LQKENI. This CDR3 contains 13 residues. Trimming removed 4 bases from V and 4 bases from J, with 7 bases in between. In nucleotides, the CDR3 is TGTGCCAGCTCACTGGACAGTAATGAAAAACTGTTTTTT. Amino acid sequence: CASSLDSNEKLFF.

This clone was seen a few times. This rearrangement joins TRBV7-6 to TRBJ2-5; either TRBD1 or TRBD2 may fit D (6 bases each). The V end was cut by 1 base, the J end by 4 bases, with 7 bases between. Germline lookup yields CDR1 SGHVS and CDR2 FNYEAQ. The CDR3 has 13 amino acids. CDR3 bases: TGTGCCAGCAGCTTAGAGGGGGGAGAGACCCAGTACTTC. This translates into CASSLEGGETQYF.

The table lists this clone with a few counts. V gene TRBV7-9 combines with J gene TRBJ1-5, with D hard to call. Germline V lookup: CDR1 SEHNR, CDR2 FQNEAQ (reference sequence). The CDR3 length is 15 residues. Trimming cost V 0 bases and J 1 base, with 7 bases left between them. The CDR3 here is CASSLALGSNQPQHF. The CDR3 nucleotides are TGTGCCAGCAGCTTAGCGTTGGGAAGCAATCAGCCCCAGCATTTT. The full variable domain, with the rest looked up from reference TRBV7-9 and TRBJ1-5, is DTGVSQNPRHKITKRGQNVTFRCDPISEHNRLYWYRQTLGQGPEFLTYFQNEAQLEKSRLLSDRFSAERPKGSFSTLEIQRTEQGDSAMYLCASSLALGSNQPQHFGDGTRLSIL.

The chain joins TRBV30 to TRBJ2-1; 8 bases are shared with TRBD1. The trim removed 2 bases at V and 4 bases at J, leaving 4 bases unmatched. CDR3 length: 14 residues. Per the germline V gene, CDR1 is GTSNPN and CDR2 is SVGIG (reference sequence). The CDR3, as DNA: TGTGCCTGGAGTCCACAGGGGGTTTACAATGAGCAGTTCTTC. Its translation: CAWSPQGVYNEQFF.

The gene calls are TRBV19 and TRBJ1-1; a weak D match, TRBD1 (6 bases). Germline values: CDR1 LNHDA, CDR2 SQIVND (reference sequence). Trimming removed 8 bases at V and 0 bases at J, with 13 bases between. This CDR3 is 14 amino acids long. The CDR3 nucleotides are TGTGCCAGTGCCCCGGGACAAGTGAACACTGAAGCTTTCTTT. Encoded protein: CASAPGQVNTEAFF.

The chain uses TRBV28 and TRBJ2-6; possible D gene TRBD1, 5 bases. This CDR3 is built from 14 residues. Germline values: CDR1 MDHEN, CDR2 SYDVKM. Trimming shortened V by 5 bases and J by 4 bases, and 9 bases separated the two germline ends. The CDR3: CASSPGPGANVLTF. CDR3 DNA: TGTGCCAGCAGTCCAGGGCCCGGGGCCAACGTCCTGACTTTC.

The genes are TRBV2 and TRBJ1-5; D remains unclear. V was pared by 5 bases and J by 3 bases, with 14 bases between. CDR3 length: 15 residues. Germline-derived CDR1 and CDR2 are SNHLY and FYNNEI. CDR3 amino acids: CASSQGRAPNQPQHF. In DNA form, the CDR3 reads TGTGCCAGCAGTCAAGGCCGGGCCCCCAATCAGCCCCAGCATTTT.

The chain joins TRBV5-1 to TRBJ2-5; 7 bases match TRBD2. The DNA end favors TRBJ2-7, so the J call may be wrong. The V gene's germline CDR1 is SGHRS and CDR2 YFSETQ. This CDR3 is built from 16 residues. The CDR3 DNA reads TGCGCCAGCAGCTTGGGACTACTAGCGATCTCCTACGAGCAGTACTTC. Encoded protein: CASSLGLLAISYEQYF.

The J gene is TRBJ1-4, the V gene TRBV30, with TRBD1 as a possible D gene (6 bases). V was clipped by 0 bases and J by 3 bases, with 11 bases between them. The CDR3 is 15 amino acids. The germline V gene encodes CDR1 GTSNPN and CDR2 SVGIG (reference sequence). CDR3 sequence reads: CAWSVGGAANEKLFF. Here the CDR3 DNA reads TGTGCCTGGAGTGTAGGGGGGGCAGCTAATGAAAAACTGTTTTTT.

The chain has TRBV5-1 and TRBJ1-2; 10 bases agree with TRBD1. V lost 4 bases, J lost 7 bases, and 7 bases stayed unmatched. This CDR3 contains 14 residues. Per germline, CDR1 SGHRS and CDR2 YFSETQ. DNA of the CDR3: TGCGCCAGCAGCATACCGGACAGGGGGTCTGGCTACACCTTC. Translation gives CASSIPDRGSGYTF.

V gene TRBV2 combines with J gene TRBJ1-5; no firm D call. Germline V lookup: CDR1 SNHLY, CDR2 FYNNEI. This CDR3 is 12 amino acids long. Between the trimmed V and J ends, which lost 1 base and 6 bases, there was a span of 4 bases. CDR3 sequence: CASSEGGQPQHF. CDR3 nucleotides: TGTGCCAGCAGTGAAGGGGGTCAGCCCCAGCATTTT.

The table lists this clone with a few counts. The chain joins TRBV6-6 to TRBJ1-2; 8 bases agree with TRBD1. The J segment lost 6 bases and the V segment lost 7 bases, leaving 13 bases of the junction unmatched. The CDR3 has 15 residues. Looked up from germline, CDR1 is MNHNY and CDR2 is SVGAGI (reference sequence). This chain's CDR3 is CASITGGVTGDGYTF. DNA for the CDR3: TGTGCCAGCATCACAGGGGGTGTGACAGGGGATGGCTACACCTTC.

This chain connects TRBV11-1 to TRBJ2-3; 10 bases line up with TRBD1. This CDR3 contains 17 residues. Germline values: CDR1 SGHAT, CDR2 FQDESV (reference sequence). With 4 bases clipped from V and 4 bases from J, the junction kept 11 bases outside the gene matches. The CDR3 loop reads CASSSEDRGFPPDTQYF. CDR3 nucleotide sequence: TGTGCCAGCAGCTCGGAGGACAGGGGGTTTCCGCCAGATACGCAGTATTTT.

The V call is TRBV19, the J call TRBJ2-1; 7 nucleotides agree with TRBD1. Unmatched junction bases numbered 7, after V lost 3 bases and J lost 8 bases. The CDR3 sequence is 14 residues long. Germline V gives CDR1 LNHDA, CDR2 SQIVND (reference sequence). The CDR3 region has the DNA TGTGCCAGTAGTATTCGTCAGGGGGTCCATGAGCAGTTCTTC. Its protein is CASSIRQGVHEQFF.

The chain combines TRBV6-6 with TRBJ2-3, with D possibly TRBD2 on 6 matching bases. V was pared by 3 bases and J by 2 bases, with 9 bases between. The germline V gene encodes CDR1 MNHNY and CDR2 SVGAGI (reference sequence). The CDR3 has 14 amino acids. CDR3 coding DNA: TGTGCCAGCAGTTATGGAGGGCTCACAGATACGCAGTATTTT. It translates to CASSYGGLTDTQYF.

This rearrangement joins TRBV30 to TRBJ2-2; D possibly corresponds to TRBD1 (5 bases). Germline values: CDR1 GTSNPN, CDR2 SVGIG (reference sequence). This CDR3 has 12 residues. Trimming stripped 7 bases from V and 7 bases from J, with 13 bases between. The DNA for the CDR3 is TGTGCCTTTAGGGGAAGATTCGGGGAGCTGTTTTTT. This sequence encodes CAFRGRFGELFF.

The chain has TRBV5-4 and TRBJ2-7; the D gene could be TRBD1 or TRBD2 (6 bases each). This CDR3 has 14 residues. Trimming pared 3 bases from V and 5 bases from J, leaving 15 bases between. CDR1 is SGHNT, CDR2 YYREEE, per germline (reference sequence). In nucleotides, the CDR3 is TGTGCCAGCAGCTCAGCGACAGGAGGGGACGAGCAGTACTTC. Its protein product is CASSSATGGDEQYF.

This clone was detected once. No conserved phenylalanine or tryptophan is present at the end of the CDR3, so a read error is the likely explanation. The gene calls are TRBV12-5 and TRBJ1-1; 7 nucleotides line up with TRBD1. This CDR3 is built from 14 residues. Germline V gene sequence: CDR1 LGHNT, CDR2 FRNRAP. The CDR3 DNA is TGTGCCTTACAGGGGCCCCTCGGGGACACTGAAGCTTTCCTT. Translating it yields CALQGPLGDTEAFL.

This chain links TRBV11-3 with TRBJ2-2; 8 bases agree with TRBD2. The V gene end was trimmed by 4 bases and the J gene end by 9 bases; junction bases not matched to a gene: 4. CDR1 is SGHNT, CDR2 YENEEA, per germline. The CDR3 has 13 residues. The CDR3 sequence: CASSSAGGRELFF. For the CDR3, the DNA is TGTGCCAGCAGCTCGGCGGGAGGTCGGGAGCTGTTTTTT.

The V call is TRBV9, the J call TRBJ1-1, with D perhaps matching TRBD1 (6 bases). V shed 3 bases and J shed 1 base, with 10 bases lying between them. Germline CDR1 reads SGDLS; CDR2 reads YYNGEE. This CDR3 has 14 amino acids. DNA of the CDR3: TGTGCCAGCAGCGCGGACAGCTCGAACACTGAAGCTTTCTTT. Amino acid sequence: CASSADSSNTEAFF.

The gene calls are TRBV19 and TRBJ1-5, with 7 bases aligning to TRBD1. J lost 3 bases, V lost 5 bases, and 10 bases had no gene match. Per the germline V gene, CDR1 is LNHDA and CDR2 is SQIVND (reference sequence). The CDR3 length is 16 residues. CDR3 coding DNA: TGTGCCAGTAGTCCGGCGGGACAGCACATCAATCAGCCCCAGCATTTT. This encodes CASSPAGQHINQPQHF.

This rearrangement joins TRBV27 to TRBJ1-6; 7 bases are shared with TRBD1. Trimming removed 6 bases from V and 9 bases from J; junction bases left unmatched: 8. Germline CDR1 reads MNHEY; CDR2 reads SMNVEV (reference sequence). This CDR3 region has 14 residues. CDR3 loop: CASRWGYRGSPLHF. CDR3 DNA: TGTGCCAGCAGGTGGGGCTACAGGGGTTCACCCCTCCACTTT.

J is TRBJ1-1 and V is TRBV7-9, with D possibly matching TRBD1 (5 bases). V was pared by 5 bases and J by 3 bases, with 10 bases between. The germline CDR1 and CDR2 sequences are SEHNR and FQNEAQ (reference sequence). The CDR3 runs to 13 residues. The CDR3 spells CASSPQGDTEAFF. The DNA for the CDR3 is TGTGCCAGCAGCCCCCAGGGCGACACTGAAGCTTTCTTT.

The gene calls are TRBV5-1 and TRBJ2-1, with TRBD2 matching over 7 bases. The CDR3 runs to 16 residues. The V gene end was trimmed by 3 bases and the J gene end by 0 bases; junction bases not matched to a gene: 6. Looked up from germline, CDR1 is SGHRS and CDR2 is YFSETQ. CDR3 nucleotides: TGCGCCAGCAGCTCTAGAGGCGGGAGCTCCTACAATGAGCAGTTCTTC. This codes for CASSSRGGSSYNEQFF.

The chain uses TRBV27 and TRBJ2-7; 12 bases are a match to TRBD2. CDR3 length: 16 amino acids. Trimming cost V 7 bases and J 3 bases; bases outside gene matches: 10. Germline assignment: CDR1 MNHEY and CDR2 SMNVEV (reference sequence). The CDR3 loop is CASKTTGLAGHYEQYF. The DNA for the CDR3 is TGTGCCAGCAAGACGACCGGACTAGCGGGGCACTACGAGCAGTACTTC.

V and J are TRBV7-9 and TRBJ2-7; D is undetermined. Germline assignment: CDR1 SEHNR and CDR2 FQNEAQ (reference sequence). V lost 2 bases, J lost 4 bases, and 3 bases lay in between. The CDR3 length is 11 residues. The CDR3 sequence: CASSLNYEQYF. CDR3 DNA sequence: TGTGCCAGCAGCTTAAATTACGAGCAGTACTTC.

This clone was seen only a few times. The V and J genes are TRBV30 and TRBJ1-5; 10 nucleotides align to TRBD1. Germline V gives CDR1 GTSNPN, CDR2 SVGIG (reference sequence). This CDR3 has 17 residues. V trimming: 5 bases; J trimming: 0 bases; junction bases outside the gene matches: 10. The CDR3 loop reads CAWGGKGQGFSNQPQHF. The CDR3 nucleotides are TGTGCCTGGGGAGGGAAGGGACAGGGGTTTAGCAATCAGCCCCAGCATTTT.

The chain has TRBV29-1 and TRBJ2-1; D unclear. Germline V gene lookup returns CDR1 SQVTM and CDR2 ANQGSEA. V was pared by 1 base and J by 0 bases, with 13 bases between. There are 16 residues in the CDR3. The CDR3 sequence: CSVEGSGMSSYNEQFF. The CDR3 nucleotides read TGCAGCGTTGAAGGTTCTGGCATGAGCTCCTACAATGAGCAGTTCTTC.

This chain uses TRBV5-1 with TRBJ1-3; no reliable D call. Germline CDR1 SGHRS, CDR2 YFSETQ. V shed 0 bases and J shed 0 bases, with 7 bases lying between them. This CDR3 is built from 15 residues. CDR3 loop: CASSLDGFSGNTIYF. The CDR3 nucleotides are TGCGCCAGCAGCTTGGACGGGTTCTCTGGAAACACCATATATTTT.

The chain couples TRBV9 to TRBJ1-6, with 7 bases fitting TRBD1. The CDR3 consists of 15 residues. V lost 2 bases to trimming and J lost 5 bases; unmatched junction nucleotides: 4. CDR1 is SGDLS and CDR2 is YYNGEE in the germline V gene. The CDR3 spells CASSVRGTDNSPLHF. The CDR3 DNA follows: TGTGCCAGCAGCGTTCGAGGGACAGATAATTCACCCCTCCACTTT.

The CDR3 protein is CASSGQGWTEAFF. Here the CDR3 DNA reads TGTGCCAGCAGTGGACAGGGTTGGACTGAAGCTTTCTTT. The V gene is TRBV11-3, the J gene TRBJ1-1; 8 nucleotides match TRBD1. This CDR3 is 13 amino acids long. Germline assignment: CDR1 SGHNT and CDR2 YENEEA. V was pared by 6 bases and J by 5 bases, with 5 bases of the junction left unmatched.